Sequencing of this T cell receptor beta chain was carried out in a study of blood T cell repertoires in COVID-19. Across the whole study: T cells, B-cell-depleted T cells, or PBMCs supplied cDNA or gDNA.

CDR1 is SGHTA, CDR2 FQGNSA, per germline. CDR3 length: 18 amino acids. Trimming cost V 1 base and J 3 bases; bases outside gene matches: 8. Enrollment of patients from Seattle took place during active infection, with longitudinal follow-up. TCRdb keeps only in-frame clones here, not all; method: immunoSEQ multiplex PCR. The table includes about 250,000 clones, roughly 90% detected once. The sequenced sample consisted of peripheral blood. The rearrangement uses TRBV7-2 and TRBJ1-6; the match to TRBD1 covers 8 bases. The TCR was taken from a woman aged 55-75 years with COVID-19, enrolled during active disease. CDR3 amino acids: CASSLVPHRGFYNSPLHF. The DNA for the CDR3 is TGTGCCAGCAGCTTAGTTCCGCACAGGGGGTTCTATAATTCACCCCTCCACTTT. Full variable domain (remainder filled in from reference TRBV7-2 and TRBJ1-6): GAGVSQSPSNKVTEKGKDVELRCDPISGHTALYWYRQSLGQGLEFLIYFQGNSAPDKSGLPSDRFSAERTGGSVSTLTIQRTQQEDSAVYLCASSLVPHRGFYNSPLHFGNGTRLTVT.